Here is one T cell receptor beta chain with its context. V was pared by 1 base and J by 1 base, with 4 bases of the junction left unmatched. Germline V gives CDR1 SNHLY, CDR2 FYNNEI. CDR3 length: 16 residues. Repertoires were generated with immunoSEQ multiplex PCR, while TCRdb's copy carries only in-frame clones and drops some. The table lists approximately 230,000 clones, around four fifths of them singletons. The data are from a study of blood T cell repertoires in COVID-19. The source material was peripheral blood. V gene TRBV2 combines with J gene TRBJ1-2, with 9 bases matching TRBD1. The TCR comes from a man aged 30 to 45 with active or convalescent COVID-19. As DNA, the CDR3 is TGTGCCAGCAGTGAAGGGACAGGGGCTATTAACTATGGCTACACCTTC. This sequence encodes CASSEGTGAINYGYTF.